The 10 T cell receptor beta chains presented below share a single source sample, sequenced in a study of T cells in localized non-small cell lung cancer. Method: immunoSEQ multiplex PCR; TCRdb's copy keeps in-frame clones and lacks some. The sample consists of about 27,000 clones, about nine tenths of them appearing once. Source: peripheral blood, taken before any cancer treatment. The receptors were gathered from a female donor older than 55 with stage II squamous cell lung carcinoma.

The chain is built from TRBV30 and TRBJ1-1; D perhaps matches TRBD1 (6 bases). Trimming stripped 3 bases from V and 1 base from J, with 15 bases between. CDR3 size: 15 residues. CDR1 is GTSNPN and CDR2 is SVGIG in the germline V gene (reference sequence). The CDR3 coding sequence is TGTGCCTGGAGATCAGGGGTCGCTTCGAACACTGAAGCTTTCTTT. This sequence encodes CAWRSGVASNTEAFF.

This chain uses TRBV28 with TRBJ1-5; D may be TRBD1 (5 bases). This CDR3 contains 17 residues. Germline V lookup: CDR1 MDHEN, CDR2 SYDVKM. V was pared by 7 bases and J by 0 bases, with 19 bases between. The CDR3 sequence: CASKQARETYSNQPQHF. DNA for the CDR3: TGTGCCAGCAAACAGGCCCGGGAAACTTATAGCAATCAGCCCCAGCATTTT.

The chain recombines TRBV27 with TRBJ2-3; D is undetermined. CDR1 is MNHEY, CDR2 SMNVEV, per germline (reference sequence). Trimming removed 0 bases from V and 2 bases from J, with 3 bases in between. The CDR3 runs to 13 residues. The CDR3 spells CASSLSITDTQYF. The DNA of the CDR3 is TGTGCCAGCAGTTTATCCATCACAGATACGCAGTATTTT.

The V call is TRBV2, the J call TRBJ1-1; D remains ambiguous. The V gene lost 4 bases and the J gene lost 0 bases, with 9 bases spanning the gap. Germline CDR1 and CDR2: SNHLY and FYNNEI. The CDR3 runs to 14 residues. CDR3 in amino acids: CASSVGPLNTEAFF. For the CDR3, the DNA is TGTGCCAGCAGTGTTGGCCCACTGAACACTGAAGCTTTCTTT.

The chain employs TRBV18 and TRBJ2-2; tentatively, D is TRBD1 or TRBD2 (5 bases each). This CDR3 comprises 13 residues. V lost 3 bases and J lost 4, with 6 bases in between. Germline lookup yields CDR1 KGHSH and CDR2 LQKENI. CDR3 protein: CASSPGTTGELFF. The CDR3 DNA reads as TGTGCCAGCTCACCCGGGACCACCGGGGAGCTGTTTTTT.

The genes are TRBV6-1 and TRBJ1-5, with a tentative D call TRBD1 (5 bases). Trimming shortened V by 5 bases and J by 5 bases, and 16 bases separated the two germline ends. Germline CDR1 and CDR2: MNHNS and SASEGT. This CDR3 region has 15 residues. In DNA, the CDR3 is TGTGCCAGCAGTAACCAAGCAGGGCTTCATCAGCCCCAGCATTTT. It encodes CASSNQAGLHQPQHF.

The chain joins TRBV6-4 to TRBJ1-1, with a tentative D call TRBD1 (6 bases). The ends were cut back, 6 bases at V and 8 bases at J, with 10 bases in the middle. CDR3 length: 11 amino acids. Per the germline V gene, CDR1 is MRHNA and CDR2 is SNTAGT. In DNA form, the CDR3 reads TGTGCCAGCAGCTCACAGGGAGAAGCTTTCTTT. Translation gives CASSSQGEAFF.

This clone was recorded once. The chain joins TRBV28 to TRBJ2-3, with 9 bases identical to TRBD1. Germline lookup yields CDR1 MDHEN and CDR2 SYDVKM. This CDR3 has 15 amino acids. Trimming removed 5 bases from V and 4 bases from J; junction bases left unmatched: 7. The CDR3 protein is CASSDRDRVADTQYF. The DNA of the CDR3 is TGTGCCAGCAGTGATAGGGACAGGGTCGCAGATACGCAGTATTTT.

Comments on this clone: This CDR3 is also generated by other DNA sequences in the sample. DNA for the CDR3: TGTGCCAGCTCAGATGTCTCCTACGAGCAGTACTTC. It yields the protein CASSDVSYEQYF. This chain connects TRBV18 to TRBJ2-7, with D unclear. Trimming left V 5 bases short and J 0 bases short, with 5 bases between. The germline V gene has CDR1 KGHSH and CDR2 LQKENI. This CDR3 region has 12 residues.

CDR3 sequence reads: CASSAETQYF. DNA for the CDR3: TGTGCCAGCTCCGCTGAGACCCAGTACTTC. This chain connects TRBV9 to TRBJ2-5, with D uncertain. The V end lost 7 bases, the J end lost 5 bases, and 6 bases lay between the germline ends. The V gene's germline CDR1 is SGDLS and CDR2 YYNGEE. This CDR3 contains 10 residues.